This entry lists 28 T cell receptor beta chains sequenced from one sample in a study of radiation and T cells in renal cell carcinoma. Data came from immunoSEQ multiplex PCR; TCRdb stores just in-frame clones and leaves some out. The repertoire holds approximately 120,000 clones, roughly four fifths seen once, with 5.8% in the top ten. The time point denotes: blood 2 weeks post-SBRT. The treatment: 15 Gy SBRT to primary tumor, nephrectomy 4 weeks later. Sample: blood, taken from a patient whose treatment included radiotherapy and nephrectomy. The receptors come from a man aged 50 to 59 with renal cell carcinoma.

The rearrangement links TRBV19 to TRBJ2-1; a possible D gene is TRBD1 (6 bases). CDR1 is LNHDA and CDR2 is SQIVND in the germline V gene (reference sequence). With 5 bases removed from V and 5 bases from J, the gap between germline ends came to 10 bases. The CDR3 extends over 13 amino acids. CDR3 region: CASSFRGNNEQFF. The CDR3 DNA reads TGTGCCAGTAGTTTCAGGGGCAACAATGAGCAGTTCTTC.

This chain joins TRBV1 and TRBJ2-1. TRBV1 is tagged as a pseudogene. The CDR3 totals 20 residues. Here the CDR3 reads CTSSQAKKGPRKLGYNEQFF. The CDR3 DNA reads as TGCACCAGCAGCCAAGCAAAGAAGGGACCCCGAAAGTTGGGGTACAATGAGCAGTTCTTC.

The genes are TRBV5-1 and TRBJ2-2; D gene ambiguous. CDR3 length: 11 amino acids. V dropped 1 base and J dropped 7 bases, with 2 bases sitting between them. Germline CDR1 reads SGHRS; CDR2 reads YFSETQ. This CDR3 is CASSLRGELFF. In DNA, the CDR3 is TGCGCCAGCAGCTTGCGCGGGGAGCTGTTTTTT.

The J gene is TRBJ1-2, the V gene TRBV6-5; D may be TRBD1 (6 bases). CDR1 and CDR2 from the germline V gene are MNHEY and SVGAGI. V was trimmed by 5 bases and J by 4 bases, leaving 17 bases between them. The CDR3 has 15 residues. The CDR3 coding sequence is TGTGCCAGCAGTGCGATGGGAGGGGGAGGCTATGGCTACACCTTC. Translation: CASSAMGGGGYGYTF.

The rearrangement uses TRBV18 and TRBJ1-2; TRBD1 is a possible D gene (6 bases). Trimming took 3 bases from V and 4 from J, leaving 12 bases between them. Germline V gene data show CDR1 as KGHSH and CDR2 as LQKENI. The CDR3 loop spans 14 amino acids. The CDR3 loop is CASSPRRDTYGYTF. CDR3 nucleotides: TGTGCCAGCTCACCGCGCCGGGACACCTATGGCTACACCTTC.

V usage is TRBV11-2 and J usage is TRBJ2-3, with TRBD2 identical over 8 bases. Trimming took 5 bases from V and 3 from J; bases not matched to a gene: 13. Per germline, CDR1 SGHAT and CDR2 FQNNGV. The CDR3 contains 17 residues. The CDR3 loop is CASSLIGSGSMTDTQYF. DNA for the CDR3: TGTGCCAGCAGCCTAATTGGCAGCGGGAGTATGACAGATACGCAGTATTTT.

As DNA, the CDR3 is TGTGCCAGCACCTGGATGGGACAGGGGGTTGATGAGCAGTTCTTC. Residues: CASTWMGQGVDEQFF. The chain combines TRBV5-6 with TRBJ2-1; TRBD1 matches 11 bases. J lost 8 bases, V lost 6 bases, and 10 bases had no gene match. CDR1 and CDR2 from the germline V gene are SGHDT and YYEEEE. There are 15 residues in the CDR3.

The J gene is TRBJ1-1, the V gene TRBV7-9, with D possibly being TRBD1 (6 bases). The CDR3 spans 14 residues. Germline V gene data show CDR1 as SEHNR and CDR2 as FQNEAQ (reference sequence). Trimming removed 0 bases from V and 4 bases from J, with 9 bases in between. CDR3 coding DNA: TGTGCCAGCAGCTTAGCAATGGGGGCCACTGAAGCTTTCTTT. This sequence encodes CASSLAMGATEAFF.

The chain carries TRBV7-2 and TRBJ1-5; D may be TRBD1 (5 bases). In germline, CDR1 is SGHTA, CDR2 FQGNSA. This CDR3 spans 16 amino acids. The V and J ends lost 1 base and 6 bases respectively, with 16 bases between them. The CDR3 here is CASSLVSQGGAQPQHF. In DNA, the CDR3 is TGTGCCAGCAGCTTAGTTTCGCAGGGAGGTGCTCAGCCCCAGCATTTT.

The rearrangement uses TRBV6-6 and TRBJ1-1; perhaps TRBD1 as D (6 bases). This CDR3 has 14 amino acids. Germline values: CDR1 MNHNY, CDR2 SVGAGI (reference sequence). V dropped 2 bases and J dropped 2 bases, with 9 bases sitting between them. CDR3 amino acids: CASSYGTLNTEAFF. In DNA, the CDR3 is TGTGCCAGCAGTTACGGGACACTTAACACTGAAGCTTTCTTT.

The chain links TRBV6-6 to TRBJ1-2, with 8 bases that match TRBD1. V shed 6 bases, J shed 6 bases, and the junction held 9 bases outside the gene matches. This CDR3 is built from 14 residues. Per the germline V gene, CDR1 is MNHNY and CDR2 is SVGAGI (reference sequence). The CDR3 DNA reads TGTGCCAGCAGGAAGACAGGGGCGGTGGATGGCTACACCTTC. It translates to CASRKTGAVDGYTF.

The CDR3 coding sequence is TGTGCCATCAGGCCGTTGGGGAACACTGAAGCTTTCTTT. It is translated as CAIRPLGNTEAFF. The rearrangement uses TRBV10-3 and TRBJ1-1; the D is unclear. The germline CDR1 and CDR2 sequences are ENHRY and SYGVKD. This CDR3 contains 13 residues. V was shortened by 6 bases and J by 1 base, with 9 bases between the two germline ends.

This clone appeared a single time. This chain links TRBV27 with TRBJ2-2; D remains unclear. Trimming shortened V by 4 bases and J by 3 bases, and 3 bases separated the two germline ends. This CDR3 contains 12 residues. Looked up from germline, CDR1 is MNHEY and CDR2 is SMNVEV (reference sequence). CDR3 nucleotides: TGTGCCAGCAGTTCTTACACCGGGGAGCTGTTTTTT. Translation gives CASSSYTGELFF.

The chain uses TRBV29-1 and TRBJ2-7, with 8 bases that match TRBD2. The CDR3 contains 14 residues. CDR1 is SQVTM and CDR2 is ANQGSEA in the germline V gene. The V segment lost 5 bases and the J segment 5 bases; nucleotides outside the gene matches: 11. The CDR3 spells CSVLRGGSVDEQYF. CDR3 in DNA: TGCAGCGTTCTCCGGGGGGGGTCGGTCGACGAGCAGTACTTC.

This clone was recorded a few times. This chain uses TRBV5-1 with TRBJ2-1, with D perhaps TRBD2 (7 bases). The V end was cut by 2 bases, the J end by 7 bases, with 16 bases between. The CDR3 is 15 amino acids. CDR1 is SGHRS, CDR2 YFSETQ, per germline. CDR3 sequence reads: CASSLGVSGTNEQFF. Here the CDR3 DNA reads TGCGCCAGCAGCTTAGGAGTCAGCGGGACAAATGAGCAGTTCTTC.

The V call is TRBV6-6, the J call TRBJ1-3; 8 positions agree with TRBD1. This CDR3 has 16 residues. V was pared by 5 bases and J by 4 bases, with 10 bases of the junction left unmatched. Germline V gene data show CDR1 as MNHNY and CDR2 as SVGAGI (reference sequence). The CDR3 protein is CASSPSLGQGGNTIYF. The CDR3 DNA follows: TGTGCCAGCAGTCCCTCCCTCGGACAGGGAGGAAACACCATATATTTT.

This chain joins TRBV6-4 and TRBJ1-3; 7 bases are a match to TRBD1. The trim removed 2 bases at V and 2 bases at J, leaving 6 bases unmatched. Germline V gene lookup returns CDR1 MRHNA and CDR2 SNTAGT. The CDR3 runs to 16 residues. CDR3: CASSDERQGAGNTIYF. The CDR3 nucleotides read TGTGCCAGCAGTGACGAGAGGCAGGGGGCTGGAAACACCATATATTTT.

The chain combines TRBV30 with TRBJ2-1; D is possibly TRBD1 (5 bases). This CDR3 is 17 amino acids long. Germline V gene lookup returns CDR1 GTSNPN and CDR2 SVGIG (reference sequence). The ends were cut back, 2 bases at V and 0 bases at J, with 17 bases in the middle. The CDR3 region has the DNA TGTGCCTGGAGTTCGAAAACCACAGGCAGCTCCTACAATGAGCAGTTCTTC. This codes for CAWSSKTTGSSYNEQFF.

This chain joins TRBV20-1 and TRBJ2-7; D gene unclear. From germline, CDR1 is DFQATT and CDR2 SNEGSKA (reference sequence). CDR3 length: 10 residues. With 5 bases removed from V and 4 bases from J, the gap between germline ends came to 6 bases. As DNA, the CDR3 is TGCAGTGCTGGCGCGTACGAGCAGTACTTC. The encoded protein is CSAGAYEQYF.

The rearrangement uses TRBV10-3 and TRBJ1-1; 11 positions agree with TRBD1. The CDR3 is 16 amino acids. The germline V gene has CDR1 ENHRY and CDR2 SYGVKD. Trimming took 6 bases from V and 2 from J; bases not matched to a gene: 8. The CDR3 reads CAISSYGTGGNTEAFF. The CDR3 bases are TGTGCCATCAGCAGTTATGGGACAGGGGGTAACACTGAAGCTTTCTTT.

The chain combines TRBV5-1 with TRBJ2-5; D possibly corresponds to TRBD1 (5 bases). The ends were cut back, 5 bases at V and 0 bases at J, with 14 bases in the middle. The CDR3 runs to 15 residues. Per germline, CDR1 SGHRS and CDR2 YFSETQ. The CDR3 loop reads CASRGLQADQETQYF. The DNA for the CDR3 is TGCGCCAGCAGGGGGCTCCAGGCCGACCAAGAGACCCAGTACTTC.

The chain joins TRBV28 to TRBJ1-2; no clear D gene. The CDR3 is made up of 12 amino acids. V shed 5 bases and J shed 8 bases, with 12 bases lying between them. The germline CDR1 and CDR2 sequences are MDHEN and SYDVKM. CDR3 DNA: TGTGCCAGCAGTCGGACTCTTGACGGCTACACCTTC. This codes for CASSRTLDGYTF.

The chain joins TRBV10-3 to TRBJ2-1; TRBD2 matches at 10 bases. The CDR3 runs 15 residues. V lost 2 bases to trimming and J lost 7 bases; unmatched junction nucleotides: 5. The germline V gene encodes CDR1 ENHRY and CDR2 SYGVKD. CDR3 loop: CAISESLLAGNEQFF. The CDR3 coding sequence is TGTGCCATCAGTGAGAGTCTACTAGCGGGAAATGAGCAGTTCTTC.

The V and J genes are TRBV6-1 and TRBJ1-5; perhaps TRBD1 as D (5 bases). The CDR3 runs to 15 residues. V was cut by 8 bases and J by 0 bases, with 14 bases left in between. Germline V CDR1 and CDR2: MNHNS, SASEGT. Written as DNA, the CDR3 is TGTGCCAGCGTCCCGACCGGGGGTAGCAATCAGCCCCAGCATTTT. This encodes CASVPTGGSNQPQHF.

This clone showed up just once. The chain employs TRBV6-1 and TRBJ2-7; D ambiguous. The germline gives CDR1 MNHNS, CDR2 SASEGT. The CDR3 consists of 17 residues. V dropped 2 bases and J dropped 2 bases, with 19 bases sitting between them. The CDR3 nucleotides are TGTGCCAGCAGTGAAACCTGGGGTAGTGCTGACGCCTACGAGCAGTACTTC. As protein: CASSETWGSADAYEQYF.

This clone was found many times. Written as DNA, the CDR3 is TGTGCCAGTAGTATGAGCAGGGTTGGTTACGAGCAGTACTTC. Its protein product is CASSMSRVGYEQYF. V usage is TRBV19 and J usage is TRBJ2-7, with a weak D call TRBD1 (5 bases). The CDR3 consists of 14 residues. CDR1 is LNHDA and CDR2 is SQIVND in the germline V gene (reference sequence). V was cut by 3 bases and J by 4 bases, with 13 bases left in between.

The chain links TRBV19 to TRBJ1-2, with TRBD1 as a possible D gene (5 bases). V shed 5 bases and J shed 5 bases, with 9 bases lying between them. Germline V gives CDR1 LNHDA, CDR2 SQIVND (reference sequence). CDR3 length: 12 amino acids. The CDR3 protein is CASSWTPYGYTF. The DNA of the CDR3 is TGTGCCAGTAGTTGGACACCGTATGGCTACACCTTC.

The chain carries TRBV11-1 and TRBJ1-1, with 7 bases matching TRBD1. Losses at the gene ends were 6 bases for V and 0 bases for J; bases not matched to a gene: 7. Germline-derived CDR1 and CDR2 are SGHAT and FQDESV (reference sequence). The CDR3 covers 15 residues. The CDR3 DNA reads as TGTGCCAGCAGTTTTTACACAGGGGTGAACACTGAAGCTTTCTTT. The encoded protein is CASSFYTGVNTEAFF. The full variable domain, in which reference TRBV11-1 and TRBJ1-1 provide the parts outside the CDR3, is EAEVAQSPRYKITEKSQAVAFWCDPISGHATLYWYRQILGQGPELLVQFQDESVVDDSQLPKDRFSAERLKGVDSTLKIQPAELGDSAMYLCASSFYTGVNTEAFFGQGTRLTVV.